What follows are 8 T cell receptor beta chains derived from one specimen sequenced in a study of T cells after yellow fever vaccination. TCRdb ran MiXCR on the 5' RACE reads and lists one entry per CDR3 protein. The profile shows about 52,000 distinct CDR3 sequences, approximately 6.6% of them singletons. The specimen comprised CD8+ T cells not binding an NS4B(214-222) dextramer, sorted from PBMCs, sampled about 41 days after the first yellow fever vaccination. The receptors shown here come from a man between 18 and 35 years old who received the YFV17D yellow fever vaccine.

The chain couples TRBV13 to TRBJ1-1; 7 positions match TRBD1. The V and J ends lost 5 bases and 10 bases, in that order; junction bases with no gene match: 7. Per germline, CDR1 PRHDT and CDR2 FYEKMQ (reference sequence). This CDR3 has 12 amino acids. CDR3 protein: CASSLMTGRAFF. In DNA form, the CDR3 reads TGTGCCAGCAGCCTTATGACAGGGCGAGCTTTCTTT.

The chain is built from TRBV11-2 and TRBJ2-4; tentative D call: TRBD1 (5 bases). The CDR3 is 14 amino acids. V was trimmed by 2 bases and J by 8 bases, leaving 13 bases between them. Germline V lookup: CDR1 SGHAT, CDR2 FQNNGV. The CDR3 region is CASSLLSAGHIQYF. Here the CDR3 DNA reads TGTGCCAGCAGCTTATTGAGCGCAGGGCACATTCAGTACTTC.

The table lists this clonotype with many counts. The chain joins TRBV6-2 or TRBV6-3 to TRBJ2-2; D is unresolved. CDR1 and CDR2 from the germline V gene are MNHEY and SVGEGT. V lost 8 bases, J lost 4 bases, and 5 bases lay in between. The CDR3 length is 11 residues. CDR3 residues: CASFGTGELFF. CDR3 bases: TGTGCCAGCTTCGGCACCGGGGAGCTGTTTTTT.

This clonotype was seen more than once but under ten times. V and J are TRBV9 and TRBJ2-2, with a tentative D call TRBD1 (5 bases). CDR1 SGDLS and CDR2 YYNGEE come from the germline V gene. Trimming cost V 3 bases and J 7 bases, with 13 bases left between them. The CDR3 totals 14 residues. As DNA, the CDR3 is TGTGCCAGCAGCGCCCCCAGGGCGCTCGGGGAGCTGTTTTTT. This encodes CASSAPRALGELFF. Looking up the rest from reference TRBV9 and TRBJ2-2 gives the full variable domain: DSGVTQTPKHLITATGQRVTLRCSPRSGDLSVYWYQQSLDQGLQFLIQYYNGEERAKGNILERFSAQQFPDLHSELNLSSLELGDSALYFCASSAPRALGELFFGEGSRLTVL.

This chain uses TRBV13 with TRBJ2-1, with TRBD1 matching over 7 bases. J gave up 8 bases and V 5 bases, and 9 bases lay outside the gene matches. From germline, CDR1 is PRHDT and CDR2 FYEKMQ (reference sequence). The CDR3 contains 14 residues. CDR3 sequence (DNA): TGTGCCAGCAGCGCCCAGGTCACAGGGGATGAGCAGTTCTTC. This translates into CASSAQVTGDEQFF.

The sample holds a few counts of this clonotype. CDR3 bases: TGTGCCAGCAGTTGGGCCCGCCATAATGAAAAACTGTTTTTT. Its translation is CASSWARHNEKLFF. The chain links TRBV6-2 or TRBV6-3 to TRBJ1-4; D is ambiguous. The germline V gene encodes CDR1 MNHEY and CDR2 SVGEGT. Between the trimmed V and J ends, which lost 4 bases and 4 bases, there was a span of 10 bases. This CDR3 spans 14 amino acids.

This clonotype was found a few times. V usage is TRBV6-1 and J usage is TRBJ1-1, with D uncertain. The CDR3 covers 14 residues. Trimming left V 2 bases short and J 6 bases short, with 13 bases between. The germline V gene encodes CDR1 MNHNS and CDR2 SASEGT. CDR3 in amino acids: CASSEPPLGSEAFF. The CDR3 nucleotides read TGTGCCAGCAGTGAACCCCCACTCGGGTCTGAAGCTTTCTTT.

This clonotype was seen repeatedly, ten times or more. The chain combines TRBV11-2 with TRBJ1-4, with 8 positions matching TRBD1. Germline values: CDR1 SGHAT, CDR2 FQNNGV. The CDR3 has 15 amino acids. J gave up 3 bases and V 5 bases, and 5 bases lay outside the gene matches. Written as DNA, the CDR3 is TGTGCCAGCAGCGAAGGACAGGGCCCTAATGAAAAACTGTTTTTT. It codes for CASSEGQGPNEKLFF.